This T cell receptor (beta chain) was sequenced during a study of cytomegalovirus exposure and HLA in healthy donors. Overall study: Unique TCR beta sequences numbering around 110 million came from about 179 million T cells in an earlier analysis. Among the roughly 400 genotyped donors, 81% were placed in the Caucasian-associated ancestry cluster. Study observations and caveats: With later analysis, a missense DCLRE1C variant became linked to TCR beta V- and J-gene trimming.

Donors showed nominal health when sampled, although they likely had unrecorded immune exposures. Concerning this clone itself: Its target is not known.

Both 60 Vbeta primers and 13 Jbeta primers went into the PCR. The method was immunoSEQ multiplex PCR; TCRdb's version includes in-frame clones alone and lacks a portion of them. The sample contains over 200,000 clones, approximately 84% of which appear only once. Germline CDR1 reads LGHNA; CDR2 reads YNFKEQ. This CDR3 is 14 amino acids long. The ends were cut back, 1 base at V and 6 bases at J, with 9 bases in the middle. This TCR came from a woman between 35 and 50 years old in good health and CMV-seronegative. The sequencing input was PBMCs. The V call is TRBV4-2, the J call TRBJ2-2; possibly TRBD2 for D (6 bases). CDR3 protein: CASSQGGGAGELFF. CDR3 bases: TGTGCCAGCAGCCAAGGGGGCGGGGCCGGGGAGCTGTTTTTT.